These 25 T cell receptor beta chains came from one sample sequenced in a study of shared clonotypes between healthy human individuals. The repertoire was sequenced with immunoSEQ multiplex PCR; TCRdb's copy has only in-frame clones and lacks some. The sample records over 850,000 clones, about 80% being singletons. The sample was memory CD4+ T cells from PBMCs. Noted subset: CD45RA-negative fraction. All receptors derive from a man aged 18 to 29 in good health. Some clones in this sample may be carry-over from other donors' samples.

J is TRBJ1-2 and V is TRBV7-8, with 9 positions matching TRBD1. This CDR3 has 14 amino acids. Trimming took 5 bases from V and 6 from J; bases not matched to a gene: 7. The germline gives CDR1 SGHVS, CDR2 FQNEAQ. The CDR3 sequence is CASSHDRGSDGYTF. Here the CDR3 DNA reads TGTGCCAGCAGCCACGACAGGGGGTCAGATGGCTACACCTTC.

V gene TRBV4-1 combines with J gene TRBJ2-1; TRBD2 is a possible D gene (6 bases). The CDR3 has 15 amino acids. Germline V gene sequence: CDR1 MGHRA, CDR2 YSYEKL. Trimming stripped 6 bases from V and 7 bases from J, with 19 bases between. CDR3 coding DNA: TGCGCCAGCAGTCTGGGGGGTCGCCTCCAAAATGAGCAGTTCTTC. Its translation is CASSLGGRLQNEQFF.

This chain connects TRBV6-1 to TRBJ1-2; no clear D gene. Germline V CDR1 and CDR2: MNHNS, SASEGT. The CDR3 covers 13 residues. V lost 2 bases and J 8 bases, leaving 12 bases between the germline ends. This chain's CDR3 is CASSESRVRGYTF. The CDR3 bases are TGTGCCAGCAGTGAAAGCCGGGTACGGGGCTACACCTTC.

The CDR3 is CASSPSTSRNEQYF. CDR3 coding DNA: TGCGCCAGCAGCCCGTCGACTAGCCGAAACGAGCAGTACTTC. V is TRBV5-1 and J is TRBJ2-7, with 7 bases lining up with TRBD2. After removal of 4 bases from V and 5 bases from J, the junction contained 9 bases not matched to a gene. Germline loops: CDR1 SGHRS, CDR2 YFSETQ. The CDR3 has 14 residues.

The chain links TRBV15 to TRBJ1-2; D ambiguous. This CDR3 comprises 13 residues. Per germline, CDR1 LNHNV and CDR2 YYDKDF (reference sequence). Trimming removed 0 bases at V and 3 bases at J, with 5 bases between. As DNA, the CDR3 is TGTGCCACCAGCAGAGATCGTTACTATGGCTACACCTTC. It encodes CATSRDRYYGYTF.

The chain uses TRBV14 and TRBJ2-6, with a possible D match to TRBD1 (5 bases). The CDR3 is made up of 15 amino acids. Germline V lookup: CDR1 SGHDN, CDR2 FVKESK. V lost 4 bases and J lost 4, with 11 bases in between. The CDR3 region is CASSLDSYGANVLTF. As DNA, the CDR3 is TGTGCCAGCAGCCTCGACAGCTACGGGGCCAACGTCCTGACTTTC.

The chain is built from TRBV5-1 and TRBJ2-5; 12 nucleotides align to TRBD2. This CDR3 is built from 17 residues. V lost 0 bases, J lost 5 bases, and 8 bases stayed unmatched. CDR1 is SGHRS, CDR2 YFSETQ, per germline. The CDR3 spells CASSLVPSGRGWETQYF. The CDR3 nucleotides read TGCGCCAGCAGCTTGGTGCCTAGCGGGAGGGGTTGGGAGACCCAGTACTTC. Variable domain in full (rest from reference TRBV5-1 and TRBJ2-5): KAGVTQTPRYLIKTRGQQVTLSCSPISGHRSVSWYQQTPGQGLQFLFEYFSETQRNKGNFPGRFSGRQFSNSRSEMNVSTLELGDSALYLCASSLVPSGRGWETQYFGPGTRLLVL.

This chain links TRBV5-1 with TRBJ2-5, with a possible D match to TRBD2 (6 bases). This CDR3 is 17 amino acids long. Germline V CDR1 and CDR2: SGHRS, YFSETQ. Trimming removed 1 base at V and 4 bases at J, with 20 bases between. The CDR3 DNA reads TGCGCCAGCAGCTTGCCGGTAGCGGAGTCGGGGTTAGAGACCCAGTACTTC. Residues: CASSLPVAESGLETQYF.

V and J are TRBV18 and TRBJ1-5; the D is unclear. The CDR3 has 15 residues. The V gene's germline CDR1 is KGHSH and CDR2 LQKENI. V lost 3 bases to trimming and J lost 2 bases, with 11 bases between them. In DNA form, the CDR3 reads TGTGCCAGCTCACCTGAGCGGGCCGGCAATCAGCCCCAGCATTTT. Protein product: CASSPERAGNQPQHF.

This clone was detected a few times. V and J are TRBV5-8 and TRBJ2-3; D is possibly TRBD1 (5 bases). Germline V gene lookup returns CDR1 SGHTS and CDR2 YDEGEE. Trimming left V 6 bases short and J 7 bases short, with 9 bases between. This CDR3 is 11 amino acids long. The CDR3 region has the DNA TGTGCCAGCATTCAGGGTAATACGCAGTATTTT. Translated: CASIQGNTQYF.

The table lists this clone with a count of one. V and J are TRBV5-1 and TRBJ2-7, with D possibly being TRBD2 (5 bases). CDR1 SGHRS and CDR2 YFSETQ come from the germline V gene. The CDR3 loop spans 14 amino acids. V was shortened by 0 bases and J by 2 bases, with 9 bases between the two germline ends. CDR3 nucleotides: TGCGCCAGCAGCTTGGTAGGACTCACCTACGAGCAGTACTTC. Translation gives CASSLVGLTYEQYF.

This clone has only one observation. The chain combines TRBV5-1 with TRBJ2-5; D is perhaps TRBD2 (5 bases). V was clipped by 3 bases and J by 2 bases, with 8 bases between them. The CDR3 covers 13 residues. CDR1 is SGHRS and CDR2 is YFSETQ in the germline V gene. The CDR3 sequence: CASSWESQETQYF. The CDR3 DNA follows: TGCGCCAGCAGCTGGGAGTCACAAGAGACCCAGTACTTC. The whole variable domain, remainder taken from reference TRBV5-1 and TRBJ2-5, is KAGVTQTPRYLIKTRGQQVTLSCSPISGHRSVSWYQQTPGQGLQFLFEYFSETQRNKGNFPGRFSGRQFSNSRSEMNVSTLELGDSALYLCASSWESQETQYFGPGTRLLVL.

The chain recombines TRBV7-3 with TRBJ2-5; D uncertain. Trimming left V 5 bases short and J 5 bases short, with 9 bases between. There are 12 residues in the CDR3. CDR1 and CDR2 from the germline V gene are SGHTA and FQGTGA. The DNA of the CDR3 is TGTGCCAGCAGCCCAGATGGGGAGACCCAGTACTTC. This gives the protein CASSPDGETQYF.

The genes are TRBV4-1 and TRBJ2-7; weak D call: TRBD2 (7 bases). Trimming pared 1 base from V and 0 bases from J, leaving 16 bases between. The CDR3 sequence is 17 residues long. Germline CDR1 and CDR2: MGHRA and YSYEKL. The CDR3 DNA reads as TGCGCCAGCAGCCAAGGGGGGCTAGCGGACAGCTCCTACGAGCAGTACTTC. Translated, it gives CASSQGGLADSSYEQYF.

Details on this clone: Other DNA sequences within the sample encode an identical CDR3. This chain links TRBV7-9 with TRBJ1-5; 8 positions agree with TRBD1. Germline V gene lookup returns CDR1 SEHNR and CDR2 FQNEAQ (reference sequence). V dropped 1 base and J dropped 7; count of bases not matched to a gene: 6. The CDR3 has 15 residues. The CDR3: CASSLGTGSNQPQHF. The CDR3, as DNA: TGTGCCAGCAGCTTAGGGACAGGGTCAAACCAGCCCCAGCATTTT.

CDR3 region: CASSPLRGLAKNIQYF. The CDR3 coding sequence is TGTGCCAGCAGTCCCCTTCGTGGCTTGGCCAAAAACATTCAGTACTTC. This chain links TRBV28 with TRBJ2-4; D unclear. Per germline, CDR1 MDHEN and CDR2 SYDVKM. Deletions cut 5 bases from V and 1 base from J, with 15 bases between. CDR3 length: 16 residues.

The rearrangement links TRBV5-1 to TRBJ1-2; 8 bases agree with TRBD1. The germline CDR1 and CDR2 sequences are SGHRS and YFSETQ. This CDR3 region has 13 residues. Losses at the gene ends were 5 bases for V and 8 bases for J; bases not matched to a gene: 8. The CDR3 loop reads CASSPQGGSGYTF. The CDR3 nucleotides read TGCGCCAGCAGTCCACAGGGGGGCTCCGGCTACACCTTC.

The count of this clone is one. The chain couples TRBV2 to TRBJ2-1; 8 bases match TRBD2. V shed 8 bases and J 12 bases; nucleotides not matched to a gene: 15. This CDR3 contains 14 residues. Per the germline V gene, CDR1 is SNHLY and CDR2 is FYNNEI. The CDR3 here is CASRRGLERDRQFF. The CDR3 DNA reads TGTGCCAGCCGGAGGGGACTAGAACGGGATCGGCAGTTCTTC. Complete variable domain (other parts from reference TRBV2 and TRBJ2-1): EPEVTQTPSHQVTQMGQEVILRCVPISNHLYFYWYRQILGQKVEFLVSFYNNEISEKSEIFDDQFSVERPDGSNFTLKIRSTKLEDSAMYFCASRRGLERDRQFFGPGTRLTVL.

The chain has TRBV19 and TRBJ1-4, with D perhaps TRBD1 (5 bases). The CDR3 has 14 amino acids. V gave up 8 bases and J gave up 4 bases, with 14 bases separating them. Germline CDR1 is LNHDA and CDR2 is SQIVND (reference sequence). This chain's CDR3 is CASFGGPINEKLFF. CDR3 sequence (DNA): TGTGCCAGTTTTGGGGGTCCGATTAATGAAAAACTGTTTTTT.

J is TRBJ2-3 and V is TRBV30; a possible D gene is TRBD1 (7 bases). CDR3 length: 13 residues. Trimming took off 4 bases at V and 6 bases at J, with 14 bases between the two ends. CDR1 GTSNPN and CDR2 SVGIG come from the germline V gene (reference sequence). CDR3 in amino acids: CAWIAGGHDTQYF. The CDR3 coding sequence is TGTGCCTGGATAGCAGGGGGGCACGATACGCAGTATTTT.

This clone was found once. The same CDR3 can be traced to other DNA sequences in this sample. This chain joins TRBV18 and TRBJ2-3, with 15 nucleotides matching TRBD2. CDR3 length: 15 residues. After removal of 3 bases from V and 5 bases from J, the junction contained 0 bases not matched to a gene. Germline CDR1 reads KGHSH; CDR2 reads LQKENI. This CDR3 is CASSPGLAGGDTQYF. The CDR3 coding sequence is TGTGCCAGCTCACCGGGACTAGCGGGGGGAGATACGCAGTATTTT.

CDR3 loop: CASSSYRDRSYEQYF. CDR3 coding DNA: TGTGCCAGCAGTTCATACCGAGACAGGTCCTACGAGCAGTACTTC. This chain links TRBV6-5 with TRBJ2-7; TRBD1 might be the D (6 bases). With 4 bases removed from V and 1 base from J, the gap between germline ends came to 14 bases. The CDR3 is made up of 15 amino acids. Germline assignment: CDR1 MNHEY and CDR2 SVGAGI.

The chain links TRBV2 to TRBJ2-1; 14 bases match TRBD2. V lost 6 bases and J lost 6; bases outside the gene matches: 13. The CDR3 sequence is 18 residues long. Looked up from germline, CDR1 is SNHLY and CDR2 is FYNNEI. The CDR3 spells CASSRGLAGAGLRNEQFF. The CDR3 nucleotides read TGTGCCAGCAGCAGGGGACTAGCGGGAGCTGGACTACGCAATGAGCAGTTCTTC.

This clone appeared once. The DNA of the CDR3 is TGCAGTGCTATACACGGATACGAGCAGTACTTC. It translates to CSAIHGYEQYF. This chain links TRBV20-1 with TRBJ2-7; unclear D gene. The CDR3 covers 11 residues. Germline assignment: CDR1 DFQATT and CDR2 SNEGSKA (reference sequence). V was trimmed by 4 bases and J by 4 bases, leaving 8 bases between them.

The chain joins TRBV18 to TRBJ1-2; D may be TRBD1 (5 bases). The CDR3 covers 16 residues. With 2 bases removed from V and 4 bases from J, the gap between germline ends came to 17 bases. The germline V gene encodes CDR1 KGHSH and CDR2 LQKENI. The CDR3 nucleotides read TGTGCCAGCTCACCATCGGGGACGCATGCGGTCTATGGCTACACCTTC. This translates into CASSPSGTHAVYGYTF.